A selection of T cell receptor beta chains follows, all from one sample in a study of T cells in Graves' hyperthyroidism and ophthalmopathy. MiXCR was run by TCRdb on the multiplex PCR reads, yielding one entry per CDR3 protein. Of about 300,000 distinct CDR3 sequences in the sample, around a fifth were seen once. Sequences were obtained from blood. All receptors derive from a man aged 45-60 years with Graves' ophthalmopathy. CDR3s include the opening cysteine and the closing phenylalanine or tryptophan. A D gene is named only where the DNA matches it firmly. Expanded clones get a size class; other rows say once, few or many, or leave the size out.

D gene	V gene	CDR3 length	clone size	J gene	CDR3 protein	CDR3 DNA
TRBD2	TRBV10-3	19	.	TRBJ2-1	CAISATLAGGRSSYNEQFF	TGTGCCATCAGTGCGACCCTAGCGGGAGGGCGGAGCTCCTACAATGAGCAGTTCTTC
.	TRBV2	12	.	TRBJ2-7	CASNPWTYEQYF	TGTGCCAGCAATCCGTGGACCTACGAGCAGTACTTC
.	TRBV28	16	many	TRBJ1-5	CASSSPGPGGGQPQHF	TGTGCCAGCAGCTCCCCGGGACCGGGAGGCGGTCAGCCCCAGCATTTT
TRBD2	TRBV7-8	16	.	TRBJ2-5	CASSSPTSGRRETQYF	TGTGCCAGCAGCTCCCCTACTAGCGGGAGACGAGAGACCCAGTACTTC
.	TRBV11-3	15	many	TRBJ1-1	CASSSHREKNTEAFF	TGTGCCAGCAGCTCGCACAGGGAGAAAAACACTGAAGCTTTCTTT
.	TRBV19	13	once	TRBJ2-7	CASSLIWTDEQYF	TGTGCCAGTAGTTTAATTTGGACAGACGAGCAGTACTTC
TRBD1	TRBV29-1	15	.	TRBJ1-2	CSVEPGTGLGYGYTF	TGCAGCGTTGAGCCCGGGACAGGTTTAGGCTATGGCTACACCTTC
TRBD2	TRBV24-1	17	.	TRBJ2-5	CATSDPTSGRAGETQYF	TGTGCCACCAGTGACCCGACTAGCGGGAGGGCCGGGGAGACCCAGTACTTC
TRBD2	TRBV2	17	.	TRBJ2-1	CASRQAGGRSSYNEQFF	TGTGCCAGCAGGCAGGCGGGAGGGCGGAGCTCCTACAATGAGCAGTTCTTC
.	TRBV5-1	15	.	TRBJ2-2	CASSPLGGEGGEPFF	TGCGCCAGCAGTCCTCTAGGGGGAGAAGGCGGGGAGCCGTTTTTT
.	TRBV29-1	13	.	TRBJ2-1	CSVEVGVYNEQFF	TGCAGCGTTGAAGTGGGGGTCTACAATGAGCAGTTCTTC
TRBD1	TRBV2	15	.	TRBJ2-2	CASSGTGGNTGELFF	TGTGCCAGCAGTGGGACAGGGGGAAACACCGGGGAGCTGTTTTTT
.	TRBV2	15	few	TRBJ1-2	CASSEDQTSGYGYTF	TGTGCCAGCAGTGAAGACCAAACTTCCGGCTATGGCTACACCTTC
TRBD1	TRBV11-2	16	few	TRBJ2-2	CASSPRQGLDTGELFF	TGTGCCAGCAGCCCCAGACAGGGGCTCGACACCGGGGAGCTGTTTTTT
.	TRBV10-3	13	.	TRBJ2-1	CAISAGTGDEQFF	TGTGCCATCAGTGCCGGGACCGGGGATGAGCAGTTCTTC
.	TRBV7-7	15	.	TRBJ1-6	CASSLPSGVNSPLHF	TGTGCTAGCAGCTTACCGTCAGGGGTAAATTCACCCCTCCACTTT
TRBD1	TRBV24-1	15	many	TRBJ1-2	CATSDQGQPWKSYTF	TGTGCCACCAGTGACCAGGGACAGCCCTGGAAAAGCTACACCTTC
.	TRBV11-2	15	many	TRBJ2-3	CASSLEGSSTDTQYF	TGTGCCAGCAGCTTAGAGGGCAGTAGCACAGATACGCAGTATTTT
.	TRBV10-3	18	.	TRBJ2-7	CAISESKTLRRGNYEQYF	TGTGCCATCAGTGAGTCCAAAACGTTGCGGCGGGGTAATTACGAGCAGTACTTC
TRBD1	TRBV5-5	14	once	TRBJ1-2	CASRDREKHYGYTF	TGTGCCAGCAGGGACAGGGAGAAGCACTATGGCTACACCTTC
.	TRBV6-1	13	.	TRBJ1-4	CASSERGGEKLFF	TGTGCCAGCAGTGAAAGGGGGGGTGAAAAACTGTTTTTT
TRBD2	TRBV3-1	18	many	TRBJ2-5	CASSQAGGGREARETQYF	TGTGCCAGCAGCCAAGCCGGAGGAGGGCGGGAGGCGCGAGAGACCCAGTACTTC
.	TRBV9	13	.	TRBJ1-2	CASSVVEGTGYTF	TGTGCCAGCAGCGTAGTTGAGGGCACTGGCTACACCTTC
.	TRBV6-1	14	.	TRBJ2-7	CASSESLGVYEQYF	TGTGCCAGCAGTGAAAGTCTCGGGGTTTACGAGCAGTACTTC